This T cell receptor beta chain emerged from a study of blood T cell repertoires in COVID-19. The overall study: Samples representing acute and convalescent COVID-19 were sourced from the United States, Italy and Spain. The analysed material was cDNA or gDNA that came from T cells, B-cell-depleted T cells, or PBMCs.

Sequenced by immunoSEQ multiplex PCR; TCRdb stores in-frame clones only, minus some. Of roughly 500,000 clones detected, about nine tenths appear once; the ten largest clones hold approximately 8%. The study recruited people aged roughly 18 to 95 years across approximately 24 US areas. Either two negative PCRs, clearance, or symptom resolution qualified Cohort 3 donors as recovered. This clone was picked up one time. Germline V gene data show CDR1 as LNHDA and CDR2 as SQIVND (reference sequence). V was clipped by 5 bases and J by 8 bases; unmatched bases: 10. CDR3 size: 14 residues. The source material was PBMCs or T cells enriched from blood (not recorded which). The chain employs TRBV19 and TRBJ1-2; 8 positions agree with TRBD1. The origin of this receptor is a woman aged 55-70 years who had recovered from COVID-19. CDR3 sequence: CASSLSDRASGYTF. The CDR3 region has the DNA TGTGCCAGTAGTCTCTCGGACAGGGCTTCCGGCTACACCTTC.